A selection of T cell receptor beta chains follows, all from one sample in a study of shared clonotypes between healthy human individuals. Profiled with immunoSEQ multiplex PCR; TCRdb holds only in-frame clones, not every one. The sample contains about 2,200,000 clones, approximately 94% of which appear only once. Sequencing was carried out using naive CD8+ T cells from PBMCs. The receptors were gathered from a man aged 18-30 years in good health. Some clones in this sample may be carry-over from other donors' samples. The CDR3 runs from the conserved cysteine through the conserved F or W.

V	J	CDR3
TRBV21-1	TRBJ1-5	CASSKAPGHNQPQHF
TRBV11-2	TRBJ2-7	CASRANQGTYEQYF
TRBV7-3	TRBJ2-5	CASSLRGSVMETQYF
TRBV6-5	TRBJ1-1	CASSYSRTANTEAFF
TRBV27	TRBJ2-5	CASSYSAGASETQYF
TRBV7-9	TRBJ2-3	CASSPTGTDTQYF
TRBV5-6	TRBJ2-7	CASSWDRGYEQYF
TRBV15	TRBJ2-1	CATSTKGGENEQFF
TRBV19	TRBJ2-1	CASLGQGARNEQFF
TRBV15	TRBJ2-7	CATSRPGTASEQYF
TRBV4-1	TRBJ2-7	CASSPQYGGDYEQYF
TRBV18	TRBJ2-1	CASSPSSGRAGGEQFF
TRBV5-5	TRBJ1-1	CASSLSPVIINSNTEAFF
TRBV11-2	TRBJ2-2	CASSFGGLAGSLNTGELFF
TRBV27	TRBJ2-7	CASSLRQIPNEQYF
TRBV4-3	TRBJ2-2	CASSPGTMSGELFF
TRBV9	TRBJ2-3	CASSVATPADTQYF
TRBV29-1	TRBJ2-5	CSVPNPGSVLGETQYF
TRBV7-2	TRBJ1-2	CASSSNPGPLEDYGYTF
TRBV15	TRBJ2-2	CATSRDQTSGSIGELFF
TRBV7-9	TRBJ2-5	CASSFDWRQETQYF
TRBV7-9	TRBJ1-1	CASSLVNREEAFF
TRBV9	TRBJ2-1	CASSNPVVGGPYNEQFF
TRBV5-6	TRBJ1-1	CASSPWDRGNTEAFF
TRBV6-5	TRBJ2-5	CASSYSVGGETQYF
TRBV28	TRBJ1-5	CASSPITADDSNQPQHF
TRBV2	TRBJ2-3	CASYLSEGARTAADTQYF
TRBV13	TRBJ1-1	CASSLVGGRTEAFF
TRBV28	TRBJ1-5	CASSLGQGVQPQHF
TRBV5-4	TRBJ2-7	CASSLVPSGSYEQYF
TRBV28	TRBJ1-4	CASSLYGREEKLFF
TRBV7-9	TRBJ2-2	CASSLASAGGPGTGELFF
TRBV28	TRBJ2-7	CASRVTSGTSYEQYF
TRBV14	TRBJ2-7	CASSPRAGSRHEQYF
TRBV27	TRBJ2-3	CASRILAGGLDTQYF
TRBV28	TRBJ2-7	CASSLWGSGGNYEQYF
TRBV2	TRBJ2-2	CASVMGTSNTGELFF
TRBV19	TRBJ1-1	CATTDRTGSPEAFF
TRBV6-5	TRBJ1-1	CASSSRPTEAFF
TRBV27	TRBJ1-2	CASRRGTWEGYGYTF
TRBV28	TRBJ1-5	CASSRPAREPQHF
TRBV5-6	TRBJ1-1	CASSPLYLRGNDTEAFF
TRBV28	TRBJ2-7	CASSSRTGGSYEQYF
TRBV28	TRBJ1-5	CASSNRGGTSTQHF
TRBV29-1	TRBJ2-5	CSVYGLGDQETQYF
TRBV7-9	TRBJ2-7	CASSLGQPPHEQYF
TRBV7-6	TRBJ2-6	CASSLGTSAGANVLTF
TRBV29-1	TRBJ2-3	CSVEGASGIVAPSDTQYF
TRBV7-9	TRBJ2-1	CASSFPSVRGGDEQFF
TRBV5-1	TRBJ2-7	CASSPLGQGGSYEQYF
TRBV27	TRBJ2-2	CASSESGGELFF
TRBV19	TRBJ2-7	CASSPGTYEQYF